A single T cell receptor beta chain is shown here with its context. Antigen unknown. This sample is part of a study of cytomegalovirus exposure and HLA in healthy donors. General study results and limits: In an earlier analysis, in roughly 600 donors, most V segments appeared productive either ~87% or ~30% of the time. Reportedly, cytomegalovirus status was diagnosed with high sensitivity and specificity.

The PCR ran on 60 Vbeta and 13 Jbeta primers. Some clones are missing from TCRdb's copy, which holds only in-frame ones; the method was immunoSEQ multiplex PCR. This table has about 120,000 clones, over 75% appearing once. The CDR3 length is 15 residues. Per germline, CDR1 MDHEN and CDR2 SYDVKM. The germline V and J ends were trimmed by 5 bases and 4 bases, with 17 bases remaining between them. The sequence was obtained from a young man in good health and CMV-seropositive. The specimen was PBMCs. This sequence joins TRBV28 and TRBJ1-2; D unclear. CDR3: CASSAISPTAYGYTF. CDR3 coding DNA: TGTGCCAGCAGTGCCATATCCCCGACTGCCTATGGCTACACCTTC.